These T cell receptor beta chains were read from a single sample in a study of beta chain features in type 1 diabetes. Clones were sequenced by immunoSEQ multiplex PCR, and TCRdb holds only the in-frame ones, with some missing. The sample holds roughly 330,000 clones, roughly 14% seen once. Input material: naive CD4+ T cells from blood. These receptors originate from a woman under 30 with type 1 diabetes. Both conserved end residues are part of each CDR3. Each record gives: clone size, J gene, V gene, D gene, CDR3 DNA, CDR3 protein. A D gene is named only where the DNA matches it firmly. Clone size is shown for a subset of rows, as once, few, many or a class of expanded clone.

abundance: .; j_gene: TRBJ2-1; v_gene: TRBV19; d_gene: TRBD1; CDR3nt: TGTGCCGTATCGACAGGGGGCGCTAGGTTGGGCCACAATGAGCAGTTCTTC; CDR3aa: CAVSTGGARLGHNEQFF
abundance: .; j_gene: TRBJ1-1; v_gene: TRBV5-1; d_gene: .; CDR3nt: TGCGCCAGCAGCTTGGGCGAGAGGAACACTGAAGCTTTCTTT; CDR3aa: CASSLGERNTEAFF
abundance: few; j_gene: TRBJ2-5; v_gene: TRBV7-2; d_gene: TRBD2; CDR3nt: TGTGCCAGCAGCTTAGGAGGCGGGAGGGCCTTAGAGACCCAGTACTTC; CDR3aa: CASSLGGGRALETQYF
abundance: .; j_gene: TRBJ2-2; v_gene: TRBV7-9; d_gene: TRBD2; CDR3nt: TGTGCCAGCAGCTTAGTGGGACTAGCGGGAATCACCGGGGAGCTGTTTTTT; CDR3aa: CASSLVGLAGITGELFF
abundance: few; j_gene: TRBJ2-3; v_gene: TRBV5-1; d_gene: TRBD2; CDR3nt: TGCGCCAGCAGCTTTGGTAGCGGGGAGTCAGATACGCAGTATTTT; CDR3aa: CASSFGSGESDTQYF
abundance: once; j_gene: TRBJ2-5; v_gene: TRBV6-5; d_gene: .; CDR3nt: TGTGCCAGCAGTTACTCGGGGCACCCCCAAGAGACCCAGTACTTC; CDR3aa: CASSYSGHPQETQYF
abundance: few; j_gene: TRBJ1-1; v_gene: TRBV28; d_gene: .; CDR3nt: TGTGCCAGCAACCATGGGGGGTCCCAAGCTTTCTTT; CDR3aa: CASNHGGSQAFF
abundance: .; j_gene: TRBJ1-2; v_gene: TRBV4-3; d_gene: .; CDR3nt: TGCGCCAGCAGCCAAGATGACGGGGGGTATGGCTACACCTTC; CDR3aa: CASSQDDGGYGYTF
abundance: .; j_gene: TRBJ2-3; v_gene: TRBV28; d_gene: .; CDR3nt: TGTGCCAGCAGACCCGGGACTAGCACAGATACGCAGTATTTT; CDR3aa: CASRPGTSTDTQYF
abundance: .; j_gene: TRBJ1-2; v_gene: TRBV7-2; d_gene: .; CDR3nt: TGTGCCAGCAGCTCCTCGGGACATAGCGCCTATGGCTACACCTTC; CDR3aa: CASSSSGHSAYGYTF
abundance: .; j_gene: TRBJ1-3; v_gene: TRBV5-4; d_gene: .; CDR3nt: TGTGCCAGCAGCTTGGCCGGGTCAGCTGGAAACACCATATATTTT; CDR3aa: CASSLAGSAGNTIYF
abundance: .; j_gene: TRBJ1-2; v_gene: TRBV11-2; d_gene: TRBD1; CDR3nt: TGTGCCAGCAGCCCGACAGGGCGGTATGGCTACACCTTC; CDR3aa: CASSPTGRYGYTF
abundance: few; j_gene: TRBJ2-5; v_gene: TRBV2; d_gene: TRBD1; CDR3nt: TGTGCCAGCACCATTTCAGGGGGCAGGGAGACCCAGTACTTC; CDR3aa: CASTISGGRETQYF
abundance: .; j_gene: TRBJ2-2; v_gene: TRBV7-9; d_gene: TRBD2; CDR3nt: TGTGCCAGCAGCTTAATCCTAGCGGGGCCGAACACCGGGGAGCTGTTTTTT; CDR3aa: CASSLILAGPNTGELFF
abundance: few; j_gene: TRBJ2-1; v_gene: TRBV5-1; d_gene: .; CDR3nt: TGCGCCAGCAGCTTGCCGGGAGACAATGAGCAGTTCTTC; CDR3aa: CASSLPGDNEQFF
abundance: few; j_gene: TRBJ1-2; v_gene: TRBV5-1; d_gene: .; CDR3nt: TGCGCCAGCAGCTTGGCAGGGTTGAGCGGCTACACCTTC; CDR3aa: CASSLAGLSGYTF
abundance: .; j_gene: TRBJ1-2; v_gene: TRBV27; d_gene: TRBD1; CDR3nt: TGTGCCAGCAGAGCAACCGGGACAGGGGTGGGTGGCTACACCTTC; CDR3aa: CASRATGTGVGGYTF
abundance: .; j_gene: TRBJ1-1; v_gene: TRBV10-3; d_gene: .; CDR3nt: TGTGCCATCAGTGGGACGACAGGTTCCACTGAAGCTTTCTTT; CDR3aa: CAISGTTGSTEAFF
abundance: few; j_gene: TRBJ2-5; v_gene: TRBV4-1; d_gene: .; CDR3nt: TGCGCCAGCAGCCAGAGAGATCAGGGGATTTCCCAAGAGACCCAGTACTTC; CDR3aa: CASSQRDQGISQETQYF
abundance: few; j_gene: TRBJ1-1; v_gene: TRBV16; d_gene: .; CDR3nt: TGTGCCAGCACCCACTTAGACAGGCCGAACACTGAAGCTTTCTTT; CDR3aa: CASTHLDRPNTEAFF
abundance: .; j_gene: TRBJ1-1; v_gene: TRBV9; d_gene: .; CDR3nt: TGTGCCAGCAGCGTAGTAGCAGGGATGAACACTGAAGCTTTCTTT; CDR3aa: CASSVVAGMNTEAFF
abundance: few; j_gene: TRBJ1-4; v_gene: TRBV11-2; d_gene: .; CDR3nt: TGTGCCAGCCGGGACTTGGAAGGTGAAAAACTGTTTTTT; CDR3aa: CASRDLEGEKLFF
abundance: many; j_gene: TRBJ2-1; v_gene: TRBV2; d_gene: .; CDR3nt: TGTGCCAGCAGTGTTCTTGAGCAGTTCTTC; CDR3aa: CASSVLEQFF
abundance: .; j_gene: TRBJ1-1; v_gene: TRBV5-4; d_gene: .; CDR3nt: TGTGCCAGCAGCTTATATGATCCGAGCACTGAAGCTTTCTTT; CDR3aa: CASSLYDPSTEAFF
abundance: .; j_gene: TRBJ2-3; v_gene: TRBV20-1; d_gene: .; CDR3nt: TGCAGTGCTCTTAGCACAGATACGCAGTATTTT; CDR3aa: CSALSTDTQYF
abundance: .; j_gene: TRBJ1-1; v_gene: TRBV9; d_gene: .; CDR3nt: TGTGCCAGCAGCGTGACCGGGACACTGAACACTGAAGCTTTCTTT; CDR3aa: CASSVTGTLNTEAFF
abundance: few; j_gene: TRBJ1-4; v_gene: TRBV2; d_gene: TRBD1; CDR3nt: TGTGCCAGCAACTTCGACAGGGGAAATGGTGAAAAACTGTTTTTT; CDR3aa: CASNFDRGNGEKLFF
abundance: .; j_gene: TRBJ2-3; v_gene: TRBV28; d_gene: .; CDR3nt: TGTGCCAGCGCAGGGGGCTACTCACACGGGAGGCTACTCACAGATACGCAGTATTTT; CDR3aa: CASAGGYSHGRLLTDTQYF
abundance: .; j_gene: TRBJ1-5; v_gene: TRBV18; d_gene: .; CDR3nt: TGTGCCAGCTCACATAATCGGGTCGAAAATCAGCCCCAGCATTTT; CDR3aa: CASSHNRVENQPQHF
abundance: .; j_gene: TRBJ2-3; v_gene: TRBV6-5; d_gene: TRBD1; CDR3nt: TGTGCCAGCAGAACGAACAGGGGGGAGCAGTATTTT; CDR3aa: CASRTNRGEQYF
abundance: few; j_gene: TRBJ2-3; v_gene: TRBV2; d_gene: .; CDR3nt: TGTGCCAGCAGGAGGGTCACAGATACGCAGTATTTT; CDR3aa: CASRRVTDTQYF
abundance: few; j_gene: TRBJ1-5; v_gene: TRBV19; d_gene: TRBD1; CDR3nt: TGTGCCAGTAGTCGGGCAGGGGGCGGTCAGCCCCAGCATTTT; CDR3aa: CASSRAGGGQPQHF
abundance: few; j_gene: TRBJ1-1; v_gene: TRBV30; d_gene: TRBD1; CDR3nt: TGTGCCTGGAGTGCGACAGGGAGGAGGGAAGCTTTCTTT; CDR3aa: CAWSATGRREAFF
abundance: few; j_gene: TRBJ2-3; v_gene: TRBV21-1; d_gene: .; CDR3nt: TGTGCCAGCAGTGGGTCCGGAGGCAGCACAGATACGCAGTATTTT; CDR3aa: CASSGSGGSTDTQYF
abundance: .; j_gene: TRBJ1-4; v_gene: TRBV6-6; d_gene: .; CDR3nt: TGTGCCAGCAACAGGGCTAATGAAAAACTGTTTTTT; CDR3aa: CASNRANEKLFF
abundance: .; j_gene: TRBJ2-7; v_gene: TRBV7-3; d_gene: .; CDR3nt: TGTGCCAGCAGCTCCCTCTCCTACGAGCAGTACTTC; CDR3aa: CASSSLSYEQYF
abundance: .; j_gene: TRBJ1-2; v_gene: TRBV11-2; d_gene: .; CDR3nt: TGTGCCAGCAGCTTAGTCGGTTATGGCTACACCTTC; CDR3aa: CASSLVGYGYTF
abundance: few; j_gene: TRBJ2-2; v_gene: TRBV19; d_gene: .; CDR3nt: TGTGCCAGTGTTACCGGGACAAAGGCCGGGGAGCTGTTTTTT; CDR3aa: CASVTGTKAGELFF
abundance: .; j_gene: TRBJ2-7; v_gene: TRBV11-2; d_gene: .; CDR3nt: TGTGCCAGCAGCACCCTGGGGGGACGGCAATACGAGCAGTACTTC; CDR3aa: CASSTLGGRQYEQYF
abundance: few; j_gene: TRBJ2-3; v_gene: TRBV10-2; d_gene: .; CDR3nt: TGCGCCAGCAGCGCGGGTGGCACAGATACGCAGTATTTT; CDR3aa: CASSAGGTDTQYF
abundance: .; j_gene: TRBJ2-4; v_gene: TRBV28; d_gene: .; CDR3nt: TGTGCCAGCAGATCAGGGACATTAGGAGCCAAAAACATTCAGTACTTC; CDR3aa: CASRSGTLGAKNIQYF
abundance: few; j_gene: TRBJ1-1; v_gene: TRBV11-2; d_gene: .; CDR3nt: TGTGCCAGCAGCTTATGGGGGGGCGCGAGGGACACTGAAGCTTTCTTT; CDR3aa: CASSLWGGARDTEAFF
abundance: once; j_gene: TRBJ1-4; v_gene: TRBV30; d_gene: .; CDR3nt: TGTGCCTGGAACAGACAGGTCCATGAAAAACTGTTTTTT; CDR3aa: CAWNRQVHEKLFF
abundance: .; j_gene: TRBJ2-7; v_gene: TRBV7-9; d_gene: TRBD1; CDR3nt: TGTGCCAGCAGCCCACGGGACAGCTCCTACGAGCAGTACTTC; CDR3aa: CASSPRDSSYEQYF
abundance: few; j_gene: TRBJ1-5; v_gene: TRBV7-9; d_gene: TRBD1; CDR3nt: TGTGCCAGCAGCTTGGGGACAGCTTTAAATCAGCCCCAGCATTTT; CDR3aa: CASSLGTALNQPQHF
abundance: .; j_gene: TRBJ1-2; v_gene: TRBV28; d_gene: .; CDR3nt: TGTGCCAGCAGTTTTCACAGGAACGGCTACACCTTC; CDR3aa: CASSFHRNGYTF